The 6 T cell receptor beta chains given below trace back to one sample, sequenced in a study of vaccination and CD4 T cells after COVID-19. Their recognized antigens are unknown. Cultured CD4+ T-cell DNA underwent Oncomine TCR Beta short-read sequencing. TCRdb re-derived calls from the PCR reads in MiXCR, one entry per CDR3 protein. The repertoire consists of more than 9,500 distinct CDR3 sequences, with approximately 83% occurring once and the leading ten covering under 13%. Treatment indicated: approximately nine-day PBMC culture with coronavirus spike peptide pools or control peptides (ViraFEST assay). Sequenced material: CD4+ T cells from blood, cultured in vitro. The receptors stem from a human donor who had recovered from COVID-19.

The chain recombines TRBV7-9 with TRBJ2-2, with D possibly TRBD1 on 6 matching bases. The germline CDR1 and CDR2 sequences are SEHNR and FQNEAQ (reference sequence). V lost 5 bases and J 4 bases, leaving 32 bases between the germline ends. The CDR3 length is 21 residues. Here the CDR3 reads CASSVGTWDRGGLTGTGELFF. The CDR3 DNA is TGTGCCAGCAGCGTCGGGACATGGGATCGTGGTGGCCTAACGGGCACCGGGGAGCTGTTTTTT.

The chain has TRBV12-3 or TRBV12-4 and TRBJ1-2; 8 bases map to TRBD1. Unmatched junction bases numbered 5, after V lost 3 bases and J lost 8 bases. The CDR3 runs to 13 residues. The CDR3 is CASSLDRAKGYTF. Here the CDR3 DNA reads TGTGCCAGCAGTTTGGACAGGGCGAAAGGCTACACCTTC.

This clonotype was observed a single time. The germline gene is not matched at one end of the junction; a read error may be the cause. J is TRBJ2-7 and V is TRBV7-2; TRBD2 agrees at 8 bases. There are 14 residues in the CDR3. Germline V CDR1 and CDR2: SGHTA, FQGNSA. The CDR3 region has the DNA TGCGCCAGCAGCTTACCTAGCGGGCTCGACGAGCAGTACTTC. It translates to CASSLPSGLDEQYF.

The genes are TRBV20-1 and TRBJ1-3, with 10 bases fitting TRBD1. J gave up 7 bases and V 1 base, and 7 bases lay outside the gene matches. Germline values: CDR1 DFQATT, CDR2 SNEGSKA (reference sequence). The length of the CDR3 is 15 residues. The CDR3 DNA reads as TGCAGTGCTAGAGCCACGGGACAGGGGAGGAACACCATATATTTT. Translating it yields CSARATGQGRNTIYF.

A few counts support this clonotype. The gene calls are TRBV12-3 or TRBV12-4 and TRBJ1-2, with D possibly being TRBD1 (6 bases). This CDR3 comprises 14 residues. V gave up 2 bases and J gave up 7 bases, with 14 bases separating them. The CDR3: CASSLQGGPRGYTF. CDR3 DNA sequence: TGTGCCAGCAGTTTACAAGGGGGTCCTCGTGGCTACACCTTC.

The chain combines TRBV5-1 with TRBJ2-5, with TRBD2 identical over 9 bases. Germline V gives CDR1 SGHRS, CDR2 YFSETQ. This CDR3 comprises 15 residues. V lost 4 bases and J lost 1; bases outside the gene matches: 5. The CDR3 sequence is CASSVSGGPQETQYF. The CDR3, as DNA: TGCGCCAGCAGCGTAAGCGGGGGGCCCCAAGAGACCCAGTACTTC.